This is a list of T cell receptor beta chains from one sample in a study of Ad26.COV2.S vaccination and SARS-CoV-2 variants. Assay used: immunoSEQ multiplex PCR; TCRdb lists only in-frame clones, some missing. The repertoire holds about 400,000 clones, with 89% as singletons. Sequencing was performed on peripheral blood, taken in a trial of Ad26.COV2.S vaccine versus placebo. Receptors were obtained from a person between 18 and 59 years old who received the Ad26.COV2.S COVID-19 vaccine or a placebo. Each CDR3 is given with its conserved first and last residue.

v_call: TRBV19
cdr3_length: 14
cdr3_aa: CASSIGDRGRGYTF

v_call: TRBV28
cdr3_length: 17
cdr3_aa: CASSLGGRPFSGNTIYF

v_call: TRBV18
cdr3_length: 13
cdr3_aa: CASSPGQNYGYTF

v_call: TRBV4-1
cdr3_length: 19
cdr3_aa: CASSAGTAAGRSLRHEQFF

v_call: TRBV7-2
cdr3_length: 14
cdr3_aa: CASSSRKGNSPLHF

v_call: TRBV7-9
cdr3_length: 17
cdr3_aa: CASSLGGGLAGRNEQFF

v_call: TRBV29-1
cdr3_length: 13
cdr3_aa: CSYCPWVGETQYF

v_call: TRBV25-1
cdr3_length: 14
cdr3_aa: CASSEPGSLYGYTF

v_call: TRBV6-2/TRBV6-3
cdr3_length: 17
cdr3_aa: CASSYGDRGTFRYGYTF

v_call: TRBV6-1
cdr3_length: 15
cdr3_aa: CASSEIGQMNTEAFF

v_call: TRBV4-1
cdr3_length: 19
cdr3_aa: CASSQDVQTRDRMNTEAFF

v_call: TRBV9
cdr3_length: 14
cdr3_aa: CASSVGPNTGELFF

v_call: TRBV7-2
cdr3_length: 14
cdr3_aa: CASGPVGGAYEQYF

v_call: TRBV30
cdr3_length: 12
cdr3_aa: CAWSLGSETQYF

v_call: TRBV5-1
cdr3_length: 15
cdr3_aa: CASSPESGTNYGYTF

v_call: TRBV28
cdr3_length: 13
cdr3_aa: CASRQGAGYGYTF

v_call: TRBV29-1
cdr3_length: 14
cdr3_aa: CSVDGGATGDTQYF

v_call: TRBV19
cdr3_length: 14
cdr3_aa: CASSIWGQLNTIYF

v_call: TRBV6-1
cdr3_length: 12
cdr3_aa: CASSEQGDEQYF

v_call: TRBV4-3
cdr3_length: 16
cdr3_aa: CASSQGGGRGTGELFF

v_call: TRBV7-9
cdr3_length: 12
cdr3_aa: CATRGGANVLTF

v_call: TRBV28
cdr3_length: 15
cdr3_aa: CASPPTGKSNTEAFF

v_call: TRBV7-9
cdr3_length: 12
cdr3_aa: CASSLGAETQYF

v_call: TRBV15
cdr3_length: 15
cdr3_aa: CATSRDSAGLTEAFF